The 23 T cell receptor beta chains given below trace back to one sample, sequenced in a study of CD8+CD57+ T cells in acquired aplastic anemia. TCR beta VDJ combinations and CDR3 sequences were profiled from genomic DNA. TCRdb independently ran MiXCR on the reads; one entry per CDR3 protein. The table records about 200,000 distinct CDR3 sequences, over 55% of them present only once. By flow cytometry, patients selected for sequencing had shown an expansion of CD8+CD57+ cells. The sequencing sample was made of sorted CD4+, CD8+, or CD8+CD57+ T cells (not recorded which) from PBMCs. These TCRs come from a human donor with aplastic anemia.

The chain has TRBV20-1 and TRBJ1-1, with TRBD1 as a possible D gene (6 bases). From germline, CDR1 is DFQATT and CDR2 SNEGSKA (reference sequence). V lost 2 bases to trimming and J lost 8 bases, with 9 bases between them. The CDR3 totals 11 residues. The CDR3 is CSARRDREAFF. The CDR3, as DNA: TGCAGTGCTAGAAGAGACAGGGAAGCTTTCTTT.

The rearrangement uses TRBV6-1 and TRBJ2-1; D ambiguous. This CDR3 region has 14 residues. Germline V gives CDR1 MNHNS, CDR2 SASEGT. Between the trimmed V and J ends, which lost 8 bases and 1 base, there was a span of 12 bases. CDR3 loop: CASGVGFSYNEQFF. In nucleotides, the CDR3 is TGTGCCAGCGGAGTAGGCTTTTCCTACAATGAGCAGTTCTTC.

Written as DNA, the CDR3 is TGTGCCAGCAGCTTCCCGGGACTAGCGGGGGGGCGTGAGCAGTTCTTC. This codes for CASSFPGLAGGREQFF. The V call is TRBV7-9, the J call TRBJ2-1; 16 nucleotides match TRBD2. Germline CDR1 SEHNR, CDR2 FQNEAQ (reference sequence). The V gene end was trimmed by 3 bases and the J gene end by 9 bases; junction bases not matched to a gene: 5. The CDR3 extends over 16 amino acids.

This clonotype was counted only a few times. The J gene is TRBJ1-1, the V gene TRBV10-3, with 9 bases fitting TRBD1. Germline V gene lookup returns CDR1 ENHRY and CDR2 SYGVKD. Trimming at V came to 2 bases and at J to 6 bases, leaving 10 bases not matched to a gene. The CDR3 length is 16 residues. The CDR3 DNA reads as TGTGCCATCAGTGAGCCCTCGCGGGACAGGGTAGCTGAAGCTTTCTTT. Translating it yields CAISEPSRDRVAEAFF.

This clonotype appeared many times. DNA of the CDR3: TGTGCCAGCAGTGACCAGGGGTTTTATTCACCCCTCCACTTT. This translates into CASSDQGFYSPLHF. The chain carries TRBV25-1 and TRBJ1-6; TRBD1 might be the D (6 bases). The CDR3 is made up of 14 amino acids. CDR1 and CDR2 from the germline V gene are MGHDK and SYGVNS. The V gene lost 3 bases and the J gene lost 8 bases, with 11 bases spanning the gap.

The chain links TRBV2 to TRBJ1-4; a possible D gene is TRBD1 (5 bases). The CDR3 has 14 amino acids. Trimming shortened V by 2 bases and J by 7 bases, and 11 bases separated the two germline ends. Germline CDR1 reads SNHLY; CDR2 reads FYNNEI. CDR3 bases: TGTGCCAGCAGTGAACAGGGAATGGGTGAAAAACTGTTTTTT. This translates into CASSEQGMGEKLFF. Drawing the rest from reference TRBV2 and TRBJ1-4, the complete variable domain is EPEVTQTPSHQVTQMGQEVILRCVPISNHLYFYWYRQILGQKVEFLVSFYNNEISEKSEIFDDQFSVERPDGSNFTLKIRSTKLEDSAMYFCASSEQGMGEKLFFGSGTQLSVL.

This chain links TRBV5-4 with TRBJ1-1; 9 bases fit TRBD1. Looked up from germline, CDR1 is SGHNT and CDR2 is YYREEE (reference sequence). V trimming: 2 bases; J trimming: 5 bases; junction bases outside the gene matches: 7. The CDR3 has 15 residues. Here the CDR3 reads CASSFKTGGETEAFF. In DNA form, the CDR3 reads TGTGCCAGCAGCTTTAAGACAGGGGGGGAGACTGAAGCTTTCTTT.

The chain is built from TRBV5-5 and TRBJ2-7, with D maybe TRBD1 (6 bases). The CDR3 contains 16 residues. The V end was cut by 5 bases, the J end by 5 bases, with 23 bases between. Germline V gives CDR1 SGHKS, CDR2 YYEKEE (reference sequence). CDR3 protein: CASSPRVAGATNEQYF. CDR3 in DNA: TGTGCCAGCAGTCCCAGAGTGGCAGGGGCTACCAACGAGCAGTACTTC.

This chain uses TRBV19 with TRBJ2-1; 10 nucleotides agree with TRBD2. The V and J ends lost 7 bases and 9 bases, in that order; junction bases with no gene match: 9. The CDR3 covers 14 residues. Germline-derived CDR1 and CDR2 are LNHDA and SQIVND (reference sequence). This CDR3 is CASTRAGGPLEQFF. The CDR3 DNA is TGTGCCAGTACCCGAGCGGGAGGGCCGCTTGAGCAGTTCTTC.

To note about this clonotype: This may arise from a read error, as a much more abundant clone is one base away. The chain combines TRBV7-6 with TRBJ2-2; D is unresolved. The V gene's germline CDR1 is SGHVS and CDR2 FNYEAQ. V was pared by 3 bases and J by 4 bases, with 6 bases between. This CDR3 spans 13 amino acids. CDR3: CASSLGSTGELFF. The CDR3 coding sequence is TGTGCCAGCAGCTTGGGGTCCACCGGGGAGCTGTTTTTT.

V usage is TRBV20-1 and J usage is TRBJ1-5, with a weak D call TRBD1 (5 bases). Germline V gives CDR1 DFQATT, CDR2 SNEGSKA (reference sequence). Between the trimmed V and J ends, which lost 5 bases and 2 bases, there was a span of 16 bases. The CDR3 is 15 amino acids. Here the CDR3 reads CSAGALAAGNQPQHF. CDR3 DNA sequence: TGCAGTGCTGGGGCCCTAGCGGCAGGCAATCAGCCCCAGCATTTT.

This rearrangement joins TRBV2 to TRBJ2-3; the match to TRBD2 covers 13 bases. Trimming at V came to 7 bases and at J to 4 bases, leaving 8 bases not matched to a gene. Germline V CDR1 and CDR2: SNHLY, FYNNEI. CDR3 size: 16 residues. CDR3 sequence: CASTLTSGGLSDTQYF. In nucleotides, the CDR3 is TGTGCCAGCACCCTGACTAGCGGGGGGTTATCAGATACGCAGTATTTT. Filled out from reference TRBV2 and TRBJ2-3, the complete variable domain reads EPEVTQTPSHQVTQMGQEVILRCVPISNHLYFYWYRQILGQKVEFLVSFYNNEISEKSEIFDDQFSVERPDGSNFTLKIRSTKLEDSAMYFCASTLTSGGLSDTQYFGPGTRLTVL.

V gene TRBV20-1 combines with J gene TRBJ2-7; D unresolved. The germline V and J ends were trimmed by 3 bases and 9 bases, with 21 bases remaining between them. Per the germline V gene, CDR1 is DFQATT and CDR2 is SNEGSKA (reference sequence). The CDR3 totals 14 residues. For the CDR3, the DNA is TGCAGTGCTAGCGATGCTAGGAAGGATGGTGCGCAGTACTTC. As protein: CSASDARKDGAQYF.

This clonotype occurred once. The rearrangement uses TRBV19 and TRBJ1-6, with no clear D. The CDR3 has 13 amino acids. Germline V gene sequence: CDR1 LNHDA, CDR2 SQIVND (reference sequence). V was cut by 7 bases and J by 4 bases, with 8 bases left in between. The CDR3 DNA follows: TGTGCCAGTATGCAGCCTTATAATTCACCCCTCCACTTT. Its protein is CASMQPYNSPLHF.

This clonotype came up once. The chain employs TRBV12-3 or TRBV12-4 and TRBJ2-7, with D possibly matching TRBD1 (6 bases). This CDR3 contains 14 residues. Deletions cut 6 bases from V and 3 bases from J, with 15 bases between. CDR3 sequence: CASSSRTAFYEQYF. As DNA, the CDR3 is TGTGCCAGCAGCTCCCGGACAGCCTTCTACGAGCAGTACTTC.

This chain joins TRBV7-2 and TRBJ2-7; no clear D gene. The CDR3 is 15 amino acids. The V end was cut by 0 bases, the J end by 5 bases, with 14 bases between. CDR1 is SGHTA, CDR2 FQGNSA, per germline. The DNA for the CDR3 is TGTGCCAGCAGCTTAGCGGCGGATTGGATCCACGAGCAGTACTTC. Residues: CASSLAADWIHEQYF.

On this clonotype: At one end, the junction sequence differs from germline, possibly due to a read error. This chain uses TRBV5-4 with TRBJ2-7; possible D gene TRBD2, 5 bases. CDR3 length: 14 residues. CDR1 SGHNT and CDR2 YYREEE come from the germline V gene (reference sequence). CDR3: CASSSPGGSYVQYF. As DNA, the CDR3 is TGTGCCAGCAGCTCACCCGGAGGTAGCTACGTGCAGTACTTC.

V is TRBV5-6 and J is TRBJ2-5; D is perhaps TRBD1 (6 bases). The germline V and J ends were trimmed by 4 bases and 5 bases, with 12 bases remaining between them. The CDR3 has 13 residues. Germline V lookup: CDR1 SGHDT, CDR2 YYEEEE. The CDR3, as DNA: TGTGCCAGCAGCCCCACAGGGAAGGAGACCCAGTACTTC. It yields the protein CASSPTGKETQYF.

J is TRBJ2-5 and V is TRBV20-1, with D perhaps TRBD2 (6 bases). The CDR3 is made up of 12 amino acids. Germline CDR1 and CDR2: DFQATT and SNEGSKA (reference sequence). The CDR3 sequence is CSAGIAQETQYF. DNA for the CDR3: TGCAGCGCGGGGATCGCCCAAGAGACCCAGTACTTC.

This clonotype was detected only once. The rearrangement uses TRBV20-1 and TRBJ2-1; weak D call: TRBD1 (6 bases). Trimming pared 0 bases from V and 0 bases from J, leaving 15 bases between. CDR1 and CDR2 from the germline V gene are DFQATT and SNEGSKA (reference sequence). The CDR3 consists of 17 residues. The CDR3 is CSARDFGGGSSYNEQFF. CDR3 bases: TGCAGTGCTAGAGATTTCGGTGGGGGCAGCTCCTACAATGAGCAGTTCTTC.

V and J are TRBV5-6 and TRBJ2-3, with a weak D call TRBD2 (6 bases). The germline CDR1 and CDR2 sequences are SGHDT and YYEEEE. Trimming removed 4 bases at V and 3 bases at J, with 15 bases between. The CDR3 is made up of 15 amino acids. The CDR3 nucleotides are TGTGCCAGCAGCCCGGGATACGGGGGTACAGATACGCAGTATTTT. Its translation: CASSPGYGGTDTQYF. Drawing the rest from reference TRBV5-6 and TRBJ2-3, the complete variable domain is DAGVTQSPTHLIKTRGQQVTLRCSPKSGHDTVSWYQQALGQGPQFIFQYYEEEERQRGNFPDRFSGHQFPNYSSELNVNALLLGDSALYLCASSPGYGGTDTQYFGPGTRLTVL.

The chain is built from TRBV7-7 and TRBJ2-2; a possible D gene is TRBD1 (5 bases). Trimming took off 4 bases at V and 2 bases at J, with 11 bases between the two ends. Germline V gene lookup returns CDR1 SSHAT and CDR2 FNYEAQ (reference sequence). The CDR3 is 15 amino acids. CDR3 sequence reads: CASSSDNFNTGELFF. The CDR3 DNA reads TGTGCCAGCAGCTCGGACAACTTTAACACCGGGGAGCTGTTTTTT. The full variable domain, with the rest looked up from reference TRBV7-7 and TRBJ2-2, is GAGVSQSPRYKVTKRGQDVTLRCDPISSHATLYWYQQALGQGPEFLTYFNYEAQPDKSGLPSDRFSAERPEGSISTLTIQRTEQRDSAMYRCASSSDNFNTGELFFGEGSRLTVL.

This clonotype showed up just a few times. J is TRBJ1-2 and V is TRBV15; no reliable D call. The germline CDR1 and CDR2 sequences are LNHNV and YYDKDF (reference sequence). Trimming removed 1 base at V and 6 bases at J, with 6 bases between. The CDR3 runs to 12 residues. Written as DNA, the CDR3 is TGTGCCACCAGCAGAGGCGCAGATGGCTACACCTTC. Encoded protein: CATSRGADGYTF.